Listed below are T cell receptor beta chains from one sample, sequenced in a study of cytomegalovirus exposure and HLA in healthy donors. The repertoire was sequenced with immunoSEQ multiplex PCR; TCRdb's copy has only in-frame clones and lacks some. The top ten clones hold around 5.5% of a sample with tens of thousands of clones, 90% to 95% of them seen once. Material: PBMCs. All receptors come from a woman between 18 and 29 years old in good health and CMV-seronegative. Both conserved end residues are part of each CDR3. D genes are given only for firm matches. Clone size is not always given. Where it is, it says once, few, many or a class for expanded clones.

v_call	d_call	clone_size	j_call	cdr3_aa	cdr3_nt
TRBV5-1	TRBD2	.	TRBJ2-1	CASSPYIAGDSYEQFF	TGCGCCAGCAGCCCCTATATAGCGGGGGACTCTTATGAGCAGTTCTTC
TRBV6-5	.	.	TRBJ1-2	CASSYSSVQADYTF	TGTGCCAGCAGTTACTCGTCTGTACAGGCCGACTACACCTTC
TRBV2	TRBD1	.	TRBJ1-4	CAGNRGSEELFF	TGTGCCGGAAACAGGGGCTCTGAGGAACTGTTTTTT
TRBV5-1	TRBD2	once	TRBJ2-5	CASTPNGGWETQYF	TGCGCCAGCACCCCAAACGGGGGGTGGGAGACCCAGTACTTC
TRBV25-1	.	.	TRBJ2-7	CASSGFTSYEQYF	TGTGCCAGCAGTGGCTTTACAAGCTACGAGCAGTACTTC
TRBV2	.	.	TRBJ1-2	CASRGRGNYGYTF	TGTGCCAGCCGGGGAAGGGGGAACTATGGCTACACCTTC
TRBV19	.	.	TRBJ2-1	CATDSRDSYNEQFF	TGTGCCACTGATTCCCGGGACTCCTACAATGAGCAGTTCTTC
TRBV6-5	.	.	TRBJ1-4	CASSYGGGSTNEKLFF	TGTGCCAGCAGTTACGGTGGAGGGTCGACTAATGAAAAACTGTTTTTT
TRBV6-1	.	.	TRBJ1-2	CASGGLNYGYTF	TGTGCCAGCGGGGGCCTAAACTATGGCTACACCTTC
TRBV2	TRBD1	.	TRBJ1-1	CASSFSRDRGYTEAFF	TGTGCCAGCAGTTTCTCGAGGGACAGGGGTTACACTGAAGCTTTCTTT
TRBV6-1	.	.	TRBJ1-5	CASTRDSNQPQHF	TGTGCCAGCACGAGGGATAGCAATCAGCCCCAGCATTTT
TRBV2	TRBD1	once	TRBJ1-2	CASSEGTGHYGYTF	TGTGCCAGCAGTGAAGGGACAGGGCACTATGGCTACACCTTC
TRBV5-1	TRBD1	.	TRBJ2-2	CASFGGQGVFYTGELFF	TGCGCCAGCTTCGGGGGACAGGGGGTATTTTACACCGGGGAGCTGTTTTTT
TRBV27	.	.	TRBJ1-2	CASSLSGDYGYTF	TGTGCCAGCAGTTTATCGGGAGACTATGGCTACACCTTC
TRBV6-4	TRBD1	.	TRBJ2-2	CASSQGVTTGELFF	TGTGCCAGCAGCCAGGGGGTGACCACCGGGGAGCTGTTTTTT
TRBV6-5	.	.	TRBJ1-2	CASTQGSGVMRYTF	TGTGCCAGCACCCAGGGGAGTGGTGTAATGCGCTACACCTTC
TRBV5-1	.	.	TRBJ2-1	CASSFGQGYYNEQFF	TGCGCCAGCAGCTTTGGGCAGGGTTACTACAATGAGCAGTTCTTC
TRBV5-1	TRBD1	.	TRBJ1-4	CASSIQRQGAEKLFF	TGCGCCAGCAGCATCCAACGACAGGGGGCTGAAAAACTGTTTTTT
TRBV2	.	.	TRBJ2-7	CASSDLGADLSSYEQYF	TGTGCCAGCAGTGATTTGGGTGCGGACTTAAGCTCCTACGAGCAGTACTTC
TRBV9	TRBD2	.	TRBJ2-3	CASSVVGLAGTTDTQYF	TGTGCCAGCAGCGTAGTCGGATTAGCGGGTACCACAGATACGCAGTATTTT
TRBV5-4	TRBD2	.	TRBJ2-5	CASSRVLAGKETQYF	TGTGCCAGCAGCCGAGTCCTAGCGGGGAAAGAGACCCAGTACTTC
TRBV27	.	.	TRBJ2-3	CASSLTRSTDTQYF	TGTGCCAGCAGCCTGACTAGGAGCACAGATACGCAGTATTTT
TRBV7-2	.	once	TRBJ2-7	CASSLGDSQLYEQYF	TGTGCCAGCAGCTTAGGGGACTCACAACTCTACGAGCAGTACTTC
TRBV11-3	.	.	TRBJ1-1	CASSSRFGDAFF	TGTGCCAGCAGCTCCCGTTTCGGGGATGCTTTCTTT
TRBV21-1	.	.	TRBJ1-3	CASSKEGAGNTIYF	TGTGCCAGCAGCAAAGAAGGGGCTGGAAACACCATATATTTT
TRBV10-3	.	once	TRBJ1-1	CAISESAGIKTEAFF	TGTGCCATCAGTGAGTCAGCGGGGATCAAGACTGAAGCTTTCTTT
TRBV5-6	.	few	TRBJ1-2	CASSLRVRRYGYTF	TGTGCCAGCAGCTTGCGGGTCAGACGCTATGGCTACACCTTC
TRBV11-2	.	.	TRBJ2-2	CASSRGTLGNTGELFF	TGTGCCAGCAGCCGGGGGACGCTCGGGAACACCGGGGAGCTGTTTTTT
TRBV7-8	.	.	TRBJ2-3	CASSLDSWTDTQYF	TGTGCCAGCAGCTTAGACTCTTGGACAGATACGCAGTATTTT
TRBV7-8	.	.	TRBJ2-1	CASSPRGAGYNEQFF	TGTGCCAGCAGCCCCCGGGGGGCTGGCTACAATGAGCAGTTCTTC
TRBV2	TRBD1	.	TRBJ1-1	CASSGPGGAWGGTEAFF	TGTGCCAGCAGTGGACCAGGGGGCGCCTGGGGCGGCACTGAAGCTTTCTTT
TRBV10-2	.	.	TRBJ2-1	CASSEVEGRAERYNEQFF	TGCGCCAGCAGTGAAGTTGAGGGAAGGGCAGAACGCTACAATGAGCAGTTCTTC
TRBV5-6	.	.	TRBJ2-2	CASSLNTGELFF	TGTGCCAGCAGCCTGAACACCGGGGAGCTGTTTTTT